These 8 T cell receptor beta chains were all obtained from the same sample, sequenced in a study of blood T cell repertoires in COVID-19. The assay was immunoSEQ multiplex PCR, and TCRdb's table has in-frame clones only and misses some. The sample has 150,000 to 200,000 clones; 78% are singletons. Sample: peripheral blood. These receptors were obtained from a woman of 80 years or more with active or convalescent COVID-19.

The rearrangement links TRBV4-2 to TRBJ1-1; perhaps TRBD1 as D (6 bases). This CDR3 spans 17 amino acids. The germline V gene encodes CDR1 LGHNA and CDR2 YNFKEQ. Trimming took off 0 bases at V and 4 bases at J, with 18 bases between the two ends. The CDR3 coding sequence is TGTGCCAGCAGCCAAGAAGCCGCAAGAGTAGGGGGCACTGAAGCTTTCTTT. It translates to CASSQEAARVGGTEAFF.

This chain connects TRBV6-5 to TRBJ2-7, with D unresolved. The CDR3 covers 12 residues. Per germline, CDR1 MNHEY and CDR2 SVGAGI. The ends were cut back, 7 bases at V and 7 bases at J, with 14 bases in the middle. CDR3 loop: CASKPSSREQYF. CDR3 nucleotides: TGTGCCAGCAAACCCTCCTCACGGGAGCAGTACTTC.

This clone showed up just once. This chain connects TRBV19 to TRBJ2-2; 8 bases map to TRBD1. Looked up from germline, CDR1 is LNHDA and CDR2 is SQIVND (reference sequence). CDR3 size: 13 residues. V was clipped by 6 bases and J by 5 bases; unmatched bases: 2. CDR3 protein: CASRTGGTGELFF. CDR3 nucleotides: TGTGCCAGTAGAACAGGGGGAACCGGGGAGCTGTTTTTT.

This rearrangement joins TRBV24-1 to TRBJ2-2, with 7 bases aligning to TRBD1. This CDR3 has 16 amino acids. Looked up from germline, CDR1 is KGHDR and CDR2 is SFDVKD. V gave up 3 bases and J gave up 0 bases; unmatched junction bases: 3. This chain's CDR3 is CATSDAGTANTGELFF. Here the CDR3 DNA reads TGTGCCACCAGTGATGCCGGGACAGCGAACACCGGGGAGCTGTTTTTT.

This clone was detected a few times. This chain links TRBV5-1 with TRBJ1-1; 11 bases agree with TRBD1. This CDR3 spans 16 amino acids. Trimming at V came to 4 bases and at J to 4 bases, leaving 9 bases not matched to a gene. The germline V gene encodes CDR1 SGHRS and CDR2 YFSETQ. The CDR3 region has the DNA TGCGCCAGCAGCCCCGGACAGGGGGCTTTGGGCACTGAAGCTTTCTTT. Translated, it gives CASSPGQGALGTEAFF.

The chain joins TRBV3-1 (or the pseudogene TRBV3-2) to TRBJ1-1; the D gene is possibly TRBD1 (5 bases). The V gene's germline CDR1 is LGHDT and CDR2 YNNKEL (reference sequence). V was cut by 4 bases and J by 1 base, with 7 bases left in between. The CDR3 runs 13 residues. CDR3 region: CASSPTGNTEAFF. As DNA, the CDR3 is TGTGCCAGCAGCCCAACAGGGAACACTGAAGCTTTCTTT.

The genes are TRBV6-5 and TRBJ1-1; D call uncertain. The CDR3 sequence is 16 residues long. The germline V gene has CDR1 MNHEY and CDR2 SVGAGI. V dropped 2 bases and J dropped 9 bases, with 22 bases sitting between them. This CDR3 is CASSYGSTRRRVQAFF. The CDR3 nucleotides are TGTGCCAGCAGTTACGGGTCCACAAGGAGGAGGGTCCAAGCTTTCTTT.

The chain carries TRBV13 and TRBJ2-3; maybe TRBD1 (6 bases). V dropped 6 bases and J dropped 2 bases, with 24 bases sitting between them. The CDR3 runs 18 residues. From germline, CDR1 is PRHDT and CDR2 FYEKMQ (reference sequence). The CDR3 DNA is TGTGCCAGCAGTCGGCTGGGACATCCTCTTACCTTCACAGATACGCAGTATTTT. Its translation is CASSRLGHPLTFTDTQYF.